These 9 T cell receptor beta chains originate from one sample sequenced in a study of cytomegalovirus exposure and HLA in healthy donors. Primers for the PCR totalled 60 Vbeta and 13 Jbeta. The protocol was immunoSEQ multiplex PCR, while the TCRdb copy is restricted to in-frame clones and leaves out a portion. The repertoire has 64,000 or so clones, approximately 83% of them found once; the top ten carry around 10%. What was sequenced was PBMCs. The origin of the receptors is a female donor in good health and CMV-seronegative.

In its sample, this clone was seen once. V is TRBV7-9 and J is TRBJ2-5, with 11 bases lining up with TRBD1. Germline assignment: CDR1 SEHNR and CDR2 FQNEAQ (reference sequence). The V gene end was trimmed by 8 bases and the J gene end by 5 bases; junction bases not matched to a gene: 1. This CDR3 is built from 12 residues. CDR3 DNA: TGTGCCAGCCGGGACAGGGGGGAGACCCAGTACTTC. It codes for CASRDRGETQYF.

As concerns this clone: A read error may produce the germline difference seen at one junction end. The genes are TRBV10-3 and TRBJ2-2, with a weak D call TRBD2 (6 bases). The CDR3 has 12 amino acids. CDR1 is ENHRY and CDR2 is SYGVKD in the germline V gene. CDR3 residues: CAISVLTGGLFF. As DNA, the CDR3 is TGTGCCATCAGTGTGTTGACCGGGGGGCTGTTTTTT.

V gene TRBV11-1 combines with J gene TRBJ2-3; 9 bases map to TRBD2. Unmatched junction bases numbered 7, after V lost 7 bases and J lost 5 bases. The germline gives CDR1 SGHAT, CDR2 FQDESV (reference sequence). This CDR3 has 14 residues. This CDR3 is CASTGGGGGDTQYF. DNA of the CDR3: TGTGCCAGCACGGGCGGGGGGGGAGGAGATACGCAGTATTTT.

CDR3 DNA sequence: TGTGCCAGCAGCTTCGGACAGGGATCCTACGAGCAGTACTTC. This sequence encodes CASSFGQGSYEQYF. The rearrangement uses TRBV11-2 and TRBJ2-7; 8 bases map to TRBD1. Germline V lookup: CDR1 SGHAT, CDR2 FQNNGV. The CDR3 consists of 14 residues. The ends lost 3 bases at V and 1 base at J; junction bases unmatched: 2.

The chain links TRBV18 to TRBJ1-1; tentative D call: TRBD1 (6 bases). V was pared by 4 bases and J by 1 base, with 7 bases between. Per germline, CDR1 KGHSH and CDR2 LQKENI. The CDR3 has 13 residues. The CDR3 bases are TGTGCCAGCTCACGGGACAAGAACACTGAAGCTTTCTTT. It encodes CASSRDKNTEAFF.

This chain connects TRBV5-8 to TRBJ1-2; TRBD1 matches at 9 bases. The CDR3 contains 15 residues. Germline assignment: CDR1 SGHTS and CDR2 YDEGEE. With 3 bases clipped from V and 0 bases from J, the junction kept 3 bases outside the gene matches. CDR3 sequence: CASSSWTGANYGYTF. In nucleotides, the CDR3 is TGTGCCAGCAGCTCCTGGACAGGGGCTAACTATGGCTACACCTTC.

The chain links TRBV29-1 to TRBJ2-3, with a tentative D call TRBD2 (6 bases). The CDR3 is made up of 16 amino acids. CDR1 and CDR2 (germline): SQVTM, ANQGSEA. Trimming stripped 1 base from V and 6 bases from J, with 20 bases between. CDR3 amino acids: CSVEGRDFRGGDTQYF. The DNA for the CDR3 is TGCAGCGTTGAAGGCCGGGACTTCCGTGGGGGGGATACGCAGTATTTT.

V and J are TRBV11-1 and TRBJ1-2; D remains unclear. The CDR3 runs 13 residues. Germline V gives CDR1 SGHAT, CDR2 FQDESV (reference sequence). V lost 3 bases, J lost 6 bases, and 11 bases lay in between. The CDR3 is CASSFGGGNGYTF. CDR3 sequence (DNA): TGTGCCAGCAGCTTCGGAGGAGGGAATGGCTACACCTTC.

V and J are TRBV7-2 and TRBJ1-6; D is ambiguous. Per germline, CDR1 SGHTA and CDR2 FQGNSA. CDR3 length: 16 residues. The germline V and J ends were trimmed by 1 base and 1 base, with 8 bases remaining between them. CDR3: CASSLEWSSYNSPLHF. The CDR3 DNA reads TGTGCCAGCAGCTTAGAGTGGAGTTCCTATAATTCACCCCTCCACTTT.